Given below is one T cell receptor beta chain in context. Trimming removed 0 bases from V and 0 bases from J, with 16 bases in between. CDR1 is SGHNT, CDR2 YYREEE, per germline (reference sequence). This CDR3 is built from 19 residues. The method was immunoSEQ multiplex PCR; TCRdb's version includes in-frame clones alone and lacks a portion of them. The sample gives 78,000 or so clones, around nine tenths of which show up once; approximately 3% is in the top ten. The data are from a study of OX40 agonist ivuxolimab in advanced cancers. Turning to the study itself: Three patients had partial responses: one hepatocellular carcinoma, two cutaneous melanoma.

This sequence was found in an adult with an advanced solid tumor such as melanoma, head and neck, liver or kidney cancer. The chain has TRBV5-4 and TRBJ2-6; possibly TRBD1 for D (5 bases). The sequencing here drew on CD4+ or CD8+ T cells sorted from blood, taken in a trial of the OX40 agonist ivuxolimab. CDR3 region: CASSLGGRGVYSGANVLTF. CDR3 nucleotides: TGTGCCAGCAGCTTGGGGGGAAGGGGTGTCTACTCTGGGGCCAACGTCCTGACTTTC.